This TCR beta chain was retrieved from a study of shared clonotypes between healthy human individuals. Study-level points and caveats: Naive subsets typically showed greater estimated richness than memory subsets. Generation probabilities were higher for clonotypes shared across all four sorted-subset donors than for unshared ones.

V gave up 1 base and J gave up 0 bases, with 9 bases separating them. CDR1 is SEHNR and CDR2 is FQNEAQ in the germline V gene (reference sequence). CDR3 length: 15 amino acids. The protocol was immunoSEQ multiplex PCR, while the TCRdb copy is restricted to in-frame clones and leaves out a portion. The sample holds roughly 2.6 million clones, around nine tenths seen once. CD4+ cell separation produced CD45RA+ naive and CD45RA-negative memory subsets. A note on this clone: Its target is not known.

This chain uses TRBV7-9 with TRBJ1-2; the D is unclear. Sequencing was done on a sample of naive CD4+ T cells sorted from blood. Subset reported: CD45RA+ positively selected. This clonotype was sampled from a young man in good health. CDR3 region: CASSLGTRTNYGYTF. The DNA of the CDR3 is TGTGCCAGCAGCTTAGGCACTCGCACTAACTATGGCTACACCTTC.